The clone carrying this TCR beta chain was detected only once. The sample belongs to a study of blood T cell repertoires in COVID-19. Overall study context: PBMCs, B-cell-depleted T cells, or T cells were the source of the cDNA or gDNA that made up the material.

This table comes from immunoSEQ multiplex PCR, and its TCRdb copy is limited to in-frame clones, with some not included. Here the sample spans some 170,000 clones, 90% being singletons. V lost 7 bases, J lost 0 bases, and 10 bases lay in between. Germline CDR1 reads SQVTM; CDR2 reads ANQGSEA. CDR3 length equals 14 residues. The chain combines TRBV29-1 with TRBJ2-6; D is unclear. Sample: peripheral blood. The receptor's source is a man aged 55 to 70 with active or convalescent COVID-19. The CDR3: CSAQSHSGANVLTF. CDR3 bases: TGCAGCGCACAGTCACACTCTGGGGCCAACGTCCTGACTTTC.